This T cell receptor beta chain was observed in a study of shared clonotypes between healthy human individuals. In the study overall: Contributing individuals were a couple of females and a few males aged 18 to 49.

This CDR3 is 12 amino acids long. Germline V CDR1 and CDR2: MNHNY, SVGAGI (reference sequence). With 7 bases removed from V and 4 bases from J, the gap between germline ends came to 8 bases. Profiling relied on immunoSEQ multiplex PCR, and the TCRdb table lists in-frame clones only, not all of them. The sample carries some 2.4 million clones, 93% recorded once. V and J are TRBV6-6 and TRBJ1-3; D is ambiguous. The TCR sequence derives from a man between 18 and 35 years old in good health. Some clones in this sample may be carry-over from other donors' samples. The source material was naive CD4+ T cells from PBMCs. The subset is: CD45RA+ positively selected. CDR3 sequence: CASNLAGNTIYF. In nucleotides, the CDR3 is TGTGCCAGCAACCTAGCCGGAAACACCATATATTTT.